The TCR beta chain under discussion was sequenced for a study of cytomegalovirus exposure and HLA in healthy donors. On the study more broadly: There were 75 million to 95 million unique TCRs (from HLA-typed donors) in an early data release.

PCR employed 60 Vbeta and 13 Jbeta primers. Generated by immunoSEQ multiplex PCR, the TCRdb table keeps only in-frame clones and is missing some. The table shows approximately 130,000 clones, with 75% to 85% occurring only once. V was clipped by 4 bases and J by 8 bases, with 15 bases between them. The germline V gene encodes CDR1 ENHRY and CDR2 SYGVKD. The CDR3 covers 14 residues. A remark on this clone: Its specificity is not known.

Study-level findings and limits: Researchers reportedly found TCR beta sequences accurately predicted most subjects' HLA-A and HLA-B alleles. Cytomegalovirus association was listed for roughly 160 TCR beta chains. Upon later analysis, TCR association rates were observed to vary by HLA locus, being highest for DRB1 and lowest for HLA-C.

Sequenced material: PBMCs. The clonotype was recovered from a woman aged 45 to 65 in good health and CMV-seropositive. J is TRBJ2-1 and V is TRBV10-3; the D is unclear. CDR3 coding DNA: TGTGCCATCAGTGTCTACAGAGCCCAGGATGAGCAGTTCTTC. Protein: CAISVYRAQDEQFF.